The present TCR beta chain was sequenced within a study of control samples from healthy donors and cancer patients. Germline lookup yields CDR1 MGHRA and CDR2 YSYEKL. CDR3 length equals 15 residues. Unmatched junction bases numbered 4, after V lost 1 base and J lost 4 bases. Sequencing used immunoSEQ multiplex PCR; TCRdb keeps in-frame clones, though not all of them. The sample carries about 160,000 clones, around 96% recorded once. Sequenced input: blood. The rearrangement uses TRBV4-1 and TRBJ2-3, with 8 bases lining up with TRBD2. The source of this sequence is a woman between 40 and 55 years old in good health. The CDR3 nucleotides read TGCGCCAGCAGCCAAGCGGGAGGGCCGGCAGATACGCAGTATTTT. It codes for CASSQAGGPADTQYF.